A selection of T cell receptor beta chains follows, all from one sample in a study of cytomegalovirus exposure and HLA in healthy donors. Produced via immunoSEQ multiplex PCR; TCRdb's table is partial and in-frame only. The repertoire holds some 100,000 clones, with approximately 70% as singletons. The sequenced sample was PBMCs. The receptors were sampled from a woman younger than 35 in good health and CMV-seropositive. Both conserved end residues are part of each CDR3. D genes are given only for firm matches. Expanded clones are given a class, and other clones once, few, many or no size at all.

V	size	J	D	CDR3	DNA
TRBV4-3	.	TRBJ2-7	TRBD1	CASSQEQGAGEQYF	TGCGCCAGCAGCCAAGAACAGGGGGCAGGCGAGCAGTACTTC
TRBV7-9	.	TRBJ1-5	TRBD1	CASSPQGGYQPQHF	TGTGCCAGCAGCCCTCAAGGGGGCTATCAGCCCCAGCATTTT
TRBV6-6	.	TRBJ2-7	.	CASRDSEYEQYF	TGTGCCAGCAGGGACAGCGAATACGAGCAGTACTTC
TRBV20-1	few	TRBJ2-3	.	CSATNTDTQYF	TGCAGTGCTACTAACACAGATACGCAGTATTTT
TRBV14	.	TRBJ2-1	.	CASSQDLGRTPSNEQFF	TGTGCCAGCAGCCAAGATCTTGGAAGGACTCCCTCCAATGAGCAGTTCTTC
TRBV10-2	.	TRBJ2-7	TRBD1	CASSEPGGEEQYF	TGCGCCAGCAGTGAACCAGGGGGCGAAGAGCAGTACTTC
TRBV9	.	TRBJ2-3	TRBD2	CASSVVELAGPTDTQYF	TGTGCCAGCAGCGTAGTGGAGTTAGCGGGACCCACAGATACGCAGTATTTT
TRBV5-1	.	TRBJ2-1	.	CASSLDLSSYNEQFF	TGCGCCAGCAGCTTGGACCTAAGCTCCTACAATGAGCAGTTCTTC
TRBV6-1	few	TRBJ1-1	.	CASTAPGNTEAFF	TGTGCCAGCACTGCACCCGGGAACACTGAAGCTTTCTTT
TRBV5-6	many	TRBJ1-3	TRBD1	CASSWDRGNTIYF	TGTGCCAGCAGTTGGGACAGGGGAAACACCATATATTTT
TRBV7-9	once	TRBJ1-5	.	CASSSGLGGEPNNQPQHF	TGTGCCAGCAGCTCGGGGCTGGGGGGGGAGCCAAACAATCAGCCCCAGCATTTT
TRBV5-5	.	TRBJ2-7	.	CASSLAGTYEQYF	TGTGCCAGCAGCTTGGCAGGGACCTACGAGCAGTACTTC